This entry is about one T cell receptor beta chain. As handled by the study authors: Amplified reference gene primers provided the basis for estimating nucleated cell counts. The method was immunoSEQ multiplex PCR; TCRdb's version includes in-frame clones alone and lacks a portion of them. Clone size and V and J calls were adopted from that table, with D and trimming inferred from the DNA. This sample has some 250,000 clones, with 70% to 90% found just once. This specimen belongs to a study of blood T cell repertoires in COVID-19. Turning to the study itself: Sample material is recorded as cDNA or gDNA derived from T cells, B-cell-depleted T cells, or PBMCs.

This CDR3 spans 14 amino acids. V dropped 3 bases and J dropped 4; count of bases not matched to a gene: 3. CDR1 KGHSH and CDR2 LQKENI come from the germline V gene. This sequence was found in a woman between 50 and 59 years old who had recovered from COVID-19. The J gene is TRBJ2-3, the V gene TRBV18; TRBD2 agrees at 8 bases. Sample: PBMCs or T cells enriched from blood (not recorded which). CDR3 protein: CASSPSGSADTQYF. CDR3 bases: TGTGCCAGCTCACCGAGCGGGAGTGCAGATACGCAGTATTTT.